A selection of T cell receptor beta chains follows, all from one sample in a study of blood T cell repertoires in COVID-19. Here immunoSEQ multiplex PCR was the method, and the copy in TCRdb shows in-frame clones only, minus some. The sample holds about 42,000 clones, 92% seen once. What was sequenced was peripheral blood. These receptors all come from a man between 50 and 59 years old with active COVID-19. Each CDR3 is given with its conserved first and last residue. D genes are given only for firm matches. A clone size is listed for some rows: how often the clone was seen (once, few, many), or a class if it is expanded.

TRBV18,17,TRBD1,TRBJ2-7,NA,TGTGCCAGCTCACCTAGGGCGGGACAGGGGAATACCTACGAGCAGTACTTC,CASSPRAGQGNTYEQYF
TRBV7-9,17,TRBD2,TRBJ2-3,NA,TGTGCCAGCAGCCGTAGCGGGATTAAAGCTAGCACAGATACGCAGTATTTT,CASSRSGIKASTDTQYF
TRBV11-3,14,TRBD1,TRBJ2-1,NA,TGTGCCAGCAGCTCCCGAACAGGGGGCCGTGAGCAGTTCTTC,CASSSRTGGREQFF
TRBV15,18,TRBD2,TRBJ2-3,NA,TGTGCCACCAGCGTAAACAGGGGACTAGCGTCTAGCACAGATACGCAGTATTTT,CATSVNRGLASSTDTQYF
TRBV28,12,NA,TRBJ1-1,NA,TGTGCCAGCGGTCGAGGTAACACTGAAGCTTTCTTT,CASGRGNTEAFF
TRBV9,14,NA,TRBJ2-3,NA,TGTGCCAGCAGCGTCCGGACAGACGCAGATACGCAGTATTTT,CASSVRTDADTQYF
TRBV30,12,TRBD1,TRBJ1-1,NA,TGTGCCTCTTACAGGGGCAACACTGAAGCTTTCTTT,CASYRGNTEAFF
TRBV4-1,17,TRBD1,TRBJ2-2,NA,TGCGCCAGCAGCCAAGAAGGGGCAGGGGGCTTCACCGGGGAGCTGTTTTTT,CASSQEGAGGFTGELFF
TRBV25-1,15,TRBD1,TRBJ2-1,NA,TGTGCCAGCAGAGAGCCGGGACAGGGGTCTCATGAGCAGTTCTTC,CASREPGQGSHEQFF
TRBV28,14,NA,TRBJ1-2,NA,TGTGCCAGCAGTTTATGGACATACGACTATGGCTACACCTTC,CASSLWTYDYGYTF
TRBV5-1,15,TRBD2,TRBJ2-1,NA,TGCGCCAGCAGCTTGGGGGCTAGCGGGCCTAATGAGCAGTTCTTC,CASSLGASGPNEQFF
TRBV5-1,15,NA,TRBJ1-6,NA,TGCGCCAGCAGCTGGGACAAGGTGGCGAATTCACCCCTCCACTTT,CASSWDKVANSPLHF
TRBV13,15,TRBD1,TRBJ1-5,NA,TGTGCCAGCAGCATCCGGACAGGGAGAAATCAGCCCCAGCATTTT,CASSIRTGRNQPQHF
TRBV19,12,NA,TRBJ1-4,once,TGTGCCAGTAGCCCCCGTCATGAAAAACTGTTTTTT,CASSPRHEKLFF
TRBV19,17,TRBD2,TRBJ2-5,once,TGTGCCAGTAGGCCCAGACTAGCGGGAGATAGTCGAGAGACCCAGTACTTC,CASRPRLAGDSRETQYF
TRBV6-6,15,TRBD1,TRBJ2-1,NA,TGTGCCAGCAGGGAGGACAGGGGGCGCTTAGGTGAGCAGTTCTTC,CASREDRGRLGEQFF
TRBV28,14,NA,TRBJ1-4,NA,TGTGCCAGCAGGAGGACACCTCGGAAGGAAAAACTGTTTTTT,CASRRTPRKEKLFF
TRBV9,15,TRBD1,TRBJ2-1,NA,TGTGCCAGCAGCGTAGAGGGACAGATATACAATGAGCAGTTCTTC,CASSVEGQIYNEQFF
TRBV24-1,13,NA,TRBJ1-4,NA,TGTGCCACACAGAGGGGGGGAAATGAAAAACTGTTTTTT,CATQRGGNEKLFF
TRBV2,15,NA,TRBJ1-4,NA,TGTGCCAGCAGGACTTCCGGAACAGGGCCTGAAAAACTGTTTTTT,CASRTSGTGPEKLFF
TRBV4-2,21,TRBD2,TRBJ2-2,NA,TGTGCCAGCAGCCAGGTCACTGGGACTAGCGGGAGGGCACTCAGGACCGGGGAGCTGTTTTTT,CASSQVTGTSGRALRTGELFF
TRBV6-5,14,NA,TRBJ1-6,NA,TGTGCCAGCAGTTTCGGGACTCAAGATTCACCCCTCCACTTT,CASSFGTQDSPLHF